This entry describes one TCR beta chain. Its antigen is as yet unknown. Using immunoSEQ multiplex PCR, the repertoire was profiled, and TCRdb retains in-frame clones only, with some absent. The sample consists of about 94,000 clones, roughly 86% of them appearing once. The data originate from a study of a mutant IDH1 vaccine in newly diagnosed glioma. Germline CDR1 SGHNT, CDR2 YYREEE (reference sequence). V shed 7 bases and J 5 bases; nucleotides not matched to a gene: 2. This CDR3 has 11 residues. Specified time point: week 47, end of study. A single vaccine dose contained 300 ug of mutant IDH1 20-mer peptide, and topical imiquimod was used with it.

The receptor comes from a woman aged 45-59 years with glioma. V gene TRBV5-4 combines with J gene TRBJ2-7, with 8 bases that match TRBD2. The source material was PBMCs, sampled from a glioma patient whose treatment included an IDH1 peptide vaccine. The CDR3 spells CASQRENEQYF. The DNA of the CDR3 is TGTGCCAGCCAGCGGGAGAACGAGCAGTACTTC.